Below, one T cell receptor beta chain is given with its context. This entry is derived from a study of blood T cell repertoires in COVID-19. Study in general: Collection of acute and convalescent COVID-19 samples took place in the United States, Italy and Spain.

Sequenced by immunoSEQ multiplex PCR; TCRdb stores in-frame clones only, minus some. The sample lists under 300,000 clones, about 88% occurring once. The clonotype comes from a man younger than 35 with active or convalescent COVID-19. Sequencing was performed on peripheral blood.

CDR3: CASSKTGGGYTF. The CDR3 DNA is TGTGCCAGCAGCAAAACAGGTGGTGGCTACACCTTC. The chain couples TRBV21-1 to TRBJ1-2; the table names TRBD1, a call not compared with the DNA. TRBV21-1 is classified as a pseudogene. This CDR3 is built from 12 residues.